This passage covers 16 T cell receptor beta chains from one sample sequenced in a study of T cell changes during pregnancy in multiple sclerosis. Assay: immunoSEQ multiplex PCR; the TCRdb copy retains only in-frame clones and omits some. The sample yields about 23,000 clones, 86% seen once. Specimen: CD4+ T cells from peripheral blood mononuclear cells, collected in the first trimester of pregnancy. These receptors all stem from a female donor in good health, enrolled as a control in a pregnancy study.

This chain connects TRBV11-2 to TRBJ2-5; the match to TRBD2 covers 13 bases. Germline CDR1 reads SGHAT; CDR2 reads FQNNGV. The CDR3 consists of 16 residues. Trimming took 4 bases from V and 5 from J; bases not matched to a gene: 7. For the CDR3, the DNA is TGTGCCAGCAGCTCGCCGACTAGCGGGAGGCCGGAGACCCAGTACTTC. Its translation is CASSSPTSGRPETQYF.

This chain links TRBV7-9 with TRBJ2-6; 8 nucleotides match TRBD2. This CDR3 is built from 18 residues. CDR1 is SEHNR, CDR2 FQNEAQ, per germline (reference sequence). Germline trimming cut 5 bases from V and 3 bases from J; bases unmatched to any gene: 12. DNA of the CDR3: TGTGCCAGCAGCCATAGCCGGGGGGGGGCGATTGGGGCCAACGTCCTGACTTTC. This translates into CASSHSRGGAIGANVLTF.

The CDR3 coding sequence is TGTGCCAGCAGTTCACTTAGCGGGAAGGTGGACAATGAGCAGTTCTTC. This translates into CASSSLSGKVDNEQFF. The genes are TRBV6-5 and TRBJ2-1; TRBD2 matches 8 bases. Losses at the gene ends were 4 bases for V and 5 bases for J; bases not matched to a gene: 10. Germline CDR1 is MNHEY and CDR2 is SVGAGI. The CDR3 runs 16 residues.

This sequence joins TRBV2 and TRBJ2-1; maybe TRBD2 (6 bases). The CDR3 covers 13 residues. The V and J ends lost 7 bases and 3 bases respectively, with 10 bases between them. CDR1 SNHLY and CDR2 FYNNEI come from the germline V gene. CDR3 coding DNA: TGTGCCAGCACGGGAGCCAGCTACAATGAGCAGTTCTTC. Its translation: CASTGASYNEQFF.

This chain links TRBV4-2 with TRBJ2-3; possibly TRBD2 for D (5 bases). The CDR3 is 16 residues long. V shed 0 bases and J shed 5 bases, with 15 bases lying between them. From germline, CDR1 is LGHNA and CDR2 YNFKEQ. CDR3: CASSQEGSGLRDTQYF. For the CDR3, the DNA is TGTGCCAGCAGCCAAGAAGGTTCGGGGTTGAGAGATACGCAGTATTTT.

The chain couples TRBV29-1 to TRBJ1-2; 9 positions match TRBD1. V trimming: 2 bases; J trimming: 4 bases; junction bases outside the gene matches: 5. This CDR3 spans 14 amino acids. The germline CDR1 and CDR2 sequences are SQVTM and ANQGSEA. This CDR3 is CSVENPTGGYGYTF. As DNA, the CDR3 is TGCAGCGTTGAAAACCCGACAGGGGGCTATGGCTACACCTTC.

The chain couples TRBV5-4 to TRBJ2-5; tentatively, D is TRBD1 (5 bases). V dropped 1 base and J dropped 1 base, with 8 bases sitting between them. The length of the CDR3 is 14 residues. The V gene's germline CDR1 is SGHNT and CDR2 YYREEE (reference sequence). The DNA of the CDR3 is TGTGCCAGCAGCTTGACAGGACCCCAAGAGACCCAGTACTTC. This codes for CASSLTGPQETQYF.

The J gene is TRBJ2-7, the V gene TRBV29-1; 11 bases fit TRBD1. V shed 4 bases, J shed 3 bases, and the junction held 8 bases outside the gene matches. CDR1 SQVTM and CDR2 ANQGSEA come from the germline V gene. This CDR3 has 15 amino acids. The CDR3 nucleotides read TGCAGCGTTGTAAAGGGGACAGGGGGTATCTACGAGCAGTACTTC. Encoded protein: CSVVKGTGGIYEQYF.

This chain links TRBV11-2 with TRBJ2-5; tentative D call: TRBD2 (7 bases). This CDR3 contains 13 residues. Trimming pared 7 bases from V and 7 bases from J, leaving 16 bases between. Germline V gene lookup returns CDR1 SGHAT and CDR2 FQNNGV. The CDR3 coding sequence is TGTGCCAGCACCCGGGGGGCGGTGGGGACCCAGTACTTC. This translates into CASTRGAVGTQYF.

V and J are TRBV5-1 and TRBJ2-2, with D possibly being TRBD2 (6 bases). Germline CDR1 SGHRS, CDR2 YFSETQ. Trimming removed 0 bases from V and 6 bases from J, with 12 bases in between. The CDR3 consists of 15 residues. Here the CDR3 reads CASSLELATPGELFF. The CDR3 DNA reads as TGCGCCAGCAGCTTGGAACTAGCTACCCCCGGGGAGCTGTTTTTT.

CDR3 sequence (DNA): TGTGCCAGCAGGAACAGACAGAATCAGCCCCAGCATTTT. This gives the protein CASRNRQNQPQHF. The chain couples TRBV6-5 to TRBJ1-5; D perhaps matches TRBD1 (5 bases). V was pared by 6 bases and J by 4 bases, with 10 bases between. From germline, CDR1 is MNHEY and CDR2 SVGAGI. The CDR3 totals 13 residues.

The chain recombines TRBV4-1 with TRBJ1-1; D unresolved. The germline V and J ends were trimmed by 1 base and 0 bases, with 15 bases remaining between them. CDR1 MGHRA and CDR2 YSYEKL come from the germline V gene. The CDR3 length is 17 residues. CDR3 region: CASSQVNLVDMNTEAFF. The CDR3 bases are TGCGCCAGCAGCCAAGTTAATTTGGTCGACATGAACACTGAAGCTTTCTTT.

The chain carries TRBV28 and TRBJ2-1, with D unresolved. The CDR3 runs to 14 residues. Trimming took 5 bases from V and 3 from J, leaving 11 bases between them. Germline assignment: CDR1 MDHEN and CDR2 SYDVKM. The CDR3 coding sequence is TGTGCCAGCAGTCAGTCCGGGTTCTACAATGAGCAGTTCTTC. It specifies CASSQSGFYNEQFF.

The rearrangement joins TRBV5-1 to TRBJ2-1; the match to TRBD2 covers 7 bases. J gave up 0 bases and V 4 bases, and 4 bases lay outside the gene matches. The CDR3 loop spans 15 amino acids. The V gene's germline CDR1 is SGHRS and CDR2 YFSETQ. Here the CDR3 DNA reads TGCGCCAGCAGCCCCCGGGACTACTCCTACAATGAGCAGTTCTTC. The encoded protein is CASSPRDYSYNEQFF.

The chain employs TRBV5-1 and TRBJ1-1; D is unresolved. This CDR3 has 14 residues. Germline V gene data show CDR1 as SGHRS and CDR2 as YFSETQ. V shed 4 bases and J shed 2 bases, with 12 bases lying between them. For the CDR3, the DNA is TGCGCCAGCAGCCCGAGCCGGGGAAACACTGAAGCTTTCTTT. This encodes CASSPSRGNTEAFF.

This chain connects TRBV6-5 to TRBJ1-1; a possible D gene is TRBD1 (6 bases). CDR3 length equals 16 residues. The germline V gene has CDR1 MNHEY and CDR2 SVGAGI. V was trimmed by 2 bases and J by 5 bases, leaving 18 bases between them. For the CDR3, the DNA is TGTGCCAGCAGTTACGAGTACAGGGTTAGGAGAACTGAAGCTTTCTTT. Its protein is CASSYEYRVRRTEAFF.